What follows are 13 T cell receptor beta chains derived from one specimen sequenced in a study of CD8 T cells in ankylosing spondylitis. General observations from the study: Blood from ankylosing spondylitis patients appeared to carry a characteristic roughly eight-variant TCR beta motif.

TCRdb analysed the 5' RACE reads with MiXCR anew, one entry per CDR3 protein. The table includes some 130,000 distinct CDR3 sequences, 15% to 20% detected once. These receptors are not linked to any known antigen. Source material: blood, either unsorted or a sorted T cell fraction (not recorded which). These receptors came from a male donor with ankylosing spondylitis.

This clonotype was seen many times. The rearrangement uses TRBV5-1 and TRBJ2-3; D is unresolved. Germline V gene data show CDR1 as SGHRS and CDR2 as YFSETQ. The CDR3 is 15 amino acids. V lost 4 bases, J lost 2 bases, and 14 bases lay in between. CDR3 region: CASSPQDLPTDTQYF. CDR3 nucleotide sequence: TGCGCCAGCAGCCCCCAAGACCTTCCCACAGATACGCAGTATTTT.

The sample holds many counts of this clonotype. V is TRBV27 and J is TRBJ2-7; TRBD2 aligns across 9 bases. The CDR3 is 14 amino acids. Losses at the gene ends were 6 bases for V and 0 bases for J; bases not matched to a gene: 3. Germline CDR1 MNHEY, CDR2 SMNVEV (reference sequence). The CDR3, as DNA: TGTGCCAGCAGCCATAGCGGGAGCTCCTACGAGCAGTACTTC. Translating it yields CASSHSGSSYEQYF.

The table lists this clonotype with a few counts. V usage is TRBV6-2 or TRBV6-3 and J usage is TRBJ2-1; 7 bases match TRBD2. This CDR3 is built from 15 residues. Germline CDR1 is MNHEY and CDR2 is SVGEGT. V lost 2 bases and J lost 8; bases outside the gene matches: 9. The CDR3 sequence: CASSYAGEPGDEQFF. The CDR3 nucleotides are TGTGCCAGCAGTTACGCGGGGGAGCCGGGGGATGAGCAGTTCTTC.

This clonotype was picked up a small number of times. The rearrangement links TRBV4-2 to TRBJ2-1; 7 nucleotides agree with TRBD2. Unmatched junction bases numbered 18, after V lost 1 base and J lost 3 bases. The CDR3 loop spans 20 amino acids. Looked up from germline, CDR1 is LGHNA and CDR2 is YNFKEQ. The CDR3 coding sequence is TGTGCCAGCAGCCAAGGTGGGGTCTCTAGCGGCCGAGCTAGCTACAATGAGCAGTTCTTC. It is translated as CASSQGGVSSGRASYNEQFF.

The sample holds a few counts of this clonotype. The CDR3 bases are TGCAGCGTTGAAGCAGGGGACAATCAGCCCCAGCATTTT. This codes for CSVEAGDNQPQHF. V usage is TRBV29-1 and J usage is TRBJ1-5; D might be TRBD1 (6 bases). V lost 1 base to trimming and J lost 3 bases, with 7 bases between them. The germline CDR1 and CDR2 sequences are SQVTM and ANQGSEA. CDR3 length: 13 residues.

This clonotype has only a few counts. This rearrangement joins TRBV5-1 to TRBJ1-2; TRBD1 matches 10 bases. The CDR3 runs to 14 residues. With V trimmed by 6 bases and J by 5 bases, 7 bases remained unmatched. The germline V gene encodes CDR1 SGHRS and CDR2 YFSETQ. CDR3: CASNLDRGPYGYTF. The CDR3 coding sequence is TGCGCCAGCAACCTCGACAGGGGGCCTTATGGCTACACCTTC.

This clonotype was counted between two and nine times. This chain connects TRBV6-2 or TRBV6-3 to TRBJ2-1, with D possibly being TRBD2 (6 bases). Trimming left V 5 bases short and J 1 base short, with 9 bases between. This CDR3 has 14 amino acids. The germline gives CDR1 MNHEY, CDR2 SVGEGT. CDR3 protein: CASSPGRSYNEQFF. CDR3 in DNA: TGTGCCAGCAGTCCCGGGAGATCCTACAATGAGCAGTTCTTC.

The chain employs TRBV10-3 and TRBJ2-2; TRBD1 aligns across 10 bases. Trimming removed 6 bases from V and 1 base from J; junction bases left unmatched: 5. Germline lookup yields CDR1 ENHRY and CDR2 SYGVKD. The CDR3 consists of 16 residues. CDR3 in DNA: TGTGCCATCAGGATGACAGGGGGCCTGAACACCGGGGAGCTGTTTTTT. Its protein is CAIRMTGGLNTGELFF.

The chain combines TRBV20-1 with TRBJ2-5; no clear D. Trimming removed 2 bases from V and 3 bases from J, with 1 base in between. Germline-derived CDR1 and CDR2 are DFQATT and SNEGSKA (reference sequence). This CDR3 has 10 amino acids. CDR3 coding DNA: TGCAGTGCTAGAAAAGAGACCCAGTACTTC. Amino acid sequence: CSARKETQYF.

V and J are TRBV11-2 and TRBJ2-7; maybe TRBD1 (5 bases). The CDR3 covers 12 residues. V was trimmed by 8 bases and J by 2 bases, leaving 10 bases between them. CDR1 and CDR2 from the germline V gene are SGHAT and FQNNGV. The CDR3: CASEDNPYEQYF. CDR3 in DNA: TGTGCCAGCGAGGACAACCCCTACGAGCAGTACTTC.

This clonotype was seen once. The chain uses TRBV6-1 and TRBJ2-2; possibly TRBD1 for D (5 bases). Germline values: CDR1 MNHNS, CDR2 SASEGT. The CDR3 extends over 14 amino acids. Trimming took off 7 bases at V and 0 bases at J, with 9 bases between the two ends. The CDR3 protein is CASTKGPNTGELFF. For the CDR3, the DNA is TGTGCCAGCACCAAGGGGCCGAACACCGGGGAGCTGTTTTTT.

The CDR3 nucleotides read TGTGCCAGCAGTTACTCTAGCGGGGTGGGGGTCCCCTCCTACGAGCAGTACTTC. Its translation is CASSYSSGVGVPSYEQYF. The chain couples TRBV6-5 to TRBJ2-7; TRBD2 matches at 8 bases. The CDR3 consists of 18 residues. CDR1 is MNHEY, CDR2 SVGAGI, per germline. With V trimmed by 0 bases and J by 0 bases, 10 bases remained unmatched.

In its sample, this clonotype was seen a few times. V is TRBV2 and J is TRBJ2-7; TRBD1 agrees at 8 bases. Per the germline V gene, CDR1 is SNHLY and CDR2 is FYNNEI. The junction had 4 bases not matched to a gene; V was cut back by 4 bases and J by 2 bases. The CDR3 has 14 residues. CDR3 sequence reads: CASSGPGQAYEQYF. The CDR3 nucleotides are TGTGCCAGCAGTGGCCCGGGACAGGCCTACGAGCAGTACTTC.